This is a list of T cell receptor beta chains from one sample in a study of blood T cell repertoires in COVID-19. TCRdb keeps only in-frame clones here, not all; method: immunoSEQ multiplex PCR. The table has some 81,000 clones, roughly 88% seen once. The sample comprised peripheral blood. The receptors shown here come from a woman aged 45 to 65 in a cohort sampled during active COVID-19. CDR3s include the opening cysteine and the closing phenylalanine or tryptophan. The order of the fields is clone size, J gene, V gene, D gene, CDR3 DNA, CDR3 protein. The D gene is left open where the match is weak. The size field is filled for only some rows; it gives once, few, many or a size class.

>-|TRBJ2-1|TRBV28|TRBD2
TGTGCCAGCAGTGCGTTGCGGGGGGCCTACAATGAGCAGTTCTTC
CASSALRGAYNEQFF
>-|TRBJ1-5|TRBV7-3|-
TGTGCCAGCAGCTTAGGGCCGAATCAGCCCCAGCATTTT
CASSLGPNQPQHF
>-|TRBJ2-7|TRBV25-1|-
TGTGCCAGCAGTGTCAGCGGAGCGTCCTACGAGCAGTACTTC
CASSVSGASYEQYF
>-|TRBJ2-1|TRBV30|-
TGTGCCTGGAGATCTCTAGGGGGTGAGCAGTTCTTC
CAWRSLGGEQFF
>-|TRBJ2-2|TRBV5-1|TRBD2
TGCGCCAGCAGCCAAGCGGGAACGGTGAGGGAGCTGTTTTTT
CASSQAGTVRELFF
>-|TRBJ2-6|TRBV9|TRBD2
TGTGCCAGCAGCCCCTCGGGTCTAGCGGGAGTGCTAAGGGATGGGGCCAACGTCCTGACTTTC
CASSPSGLAGVLRDGANVLTF
>once|TRBJ1-2|TRBV11-2|-
TGTGCCAGCAGCTTGGGAACAGGGTTAGCTAACTATGGCTACACCTTC
CASSLGTGLANYGYTF
>-|TRBJ2-1|TRBV19|TRBD2
TGTGCCAGTAGTATCTTGGGCGGGAGCTACAATGAGCAGTTCTTC
CASSILGGSYNEQFF
>few|TRBJ1-3|TRBV6-5|-
TGTGCCAGCAGCAGCAGGGTATCTGGAAACACCATATATTTT
CASSSRVSGNTIYF
>-|TRBJ1-6|TRBV6-5|TRBD1
TGTGCCAGCAGGCCCAGGGGGGATAATTCACCCCTCCACTTT
CASRPRGDNSPLHF
>once|TRBJ2-2|TRBV24-1|-
TGTGCCACTAAAGATGGAGCTGGGAACACCGGGGAGCTGTTTTTT
CATKDGAGNTGELFF
>-|TRBJ1-2|TRBV15|-
TGTGCCACCAGCAGAGATCTCGGACAGTATCTCTATGGCTACACCTTC
CATSRDLGQYLYGYTF
>-|TRBJ2-7|TRBV10-2|TRBD1
TGCGCCAGCAGTGAGTCGACCCGGACAGGGCGGTACTTC
CASSESTRTGRYF
>few|TRBJ2-2|TRBV7-9|TRBD2
TGTGCCAGCAAGGTCCCAGGGACTAATCCCGGGGAGCTGTTTTTT
CASKVPGTNPGELFF
>-|TRBJ1-2|TRBV28|-
TGTGCCAGCAGTTCCTATCCCTCTAGTTTCTATGGCTACACCTTC
CASSSYPSSFYGYTF
>-|TRBJ2-1|TRBV15|-
TGTGCCACCGGAGTTACTTCCTACAATGAGCAGTTCTTC
CATGVTSYNEQFF
>-|TRBJ2-2|TRBV7-7|TRBD1
TGTGCTAGCAGCTCGGGACAGGGTGGCGGGGAGCTGTTTTTT
CASSSGQGGGELFF
>-|TRBJ1-6|TRBV7-2|-
TGTGCCAGCAGCTTCGGTAATTCACCCCTCCACTTT
CASSFGNSPLHF
>-|TRBJ1-2|TRBV16|TRBD1
TGTGCCAGCAGCCAATCTTCAGGGGGCGACTATGGCTACACCTTC
CASSQSSGGDYGYTF
>-|TRBJ2-1|TRBV11-2|TRBD2
TGTGCCAGCAGCTCCAGCAGGACTAGCGGGAGTGATGAGCAGTTCTTC
CASSSSRTSGSDEQFF
>-|TRBJ2-3|TRBV30|-
TGTGCCTCGATAAAACGGGGGGCTACAGATACGCAGTATTTT
CASIKRGATDTQYF
>-|TRBJ2-1|TRBV4-2|TRBD2
TGTGCCAGCAGCCAAGGTACTAGCGGGTCACGCTCCTACAATGAGCAGTTCTTC
CASSQGTSGSRSYNEQFF
>-|TRBJ2-7|TRBV19|-
TGTGCCAGTAGTGTCCCGGGCTACGAGCAGTACTTC
CASSVPGYEQYF
>once|TRBJ1-1|TRBV28|TRBD1
TGTGCCAGCAACCTTCGGGGGACAGCTGAAGCTTTCTTT
CASNLRGTAEAFF
>-|TRBJ2-5|TRBV18|-
TGTGCCAGCTCACCTACTCGGGGAGCCGAGACCCAGTACTTC
CASSPTRGAETQYF
>-|TRBJ1-3|TRBV11-2|-
TGTGCCAGCAGCTTAGGGCCAGGCACTGGAAACACCATATATTTT
CASSLGPGTGNTIYF
>-|TRBJ2-1|TRBV5-1|TRBD2
TGCGCCAGCAGCGCCCGACTAGCGGGAGGGAACAATGAGCAGTTCTTC
CASSARLAGGNNEQFF
>-|TRBJ1-1|TRBV27|-
TGTGCCTGCCGCGGGGGGTTGAACACTGAAGCTTTCTTT
CACRGGLNTEAFF
>-|TRBJ2-1|TRBV18|-
TGTGCCAGCTCACCACCGATAACGGGAGCCGTCCTTGAGCAGTTCTTC
CASSPPITGAVLEQFF
>-|TRBJ2-1|TRBV19|-
TGTGCCAGTAAAGGGGGGGTAGCCCCCTACAATGAGCAGTTCTTC
CASKGGVAPYNEQFF
>-|TRBJ2-7|TRBV4-2|TRBD2
TGTGCCAGCAGCCAAGTTAGAGCGGGAGGTGTCTACGAGCAGTACTTC
CASSQVRAGGVYEQYF
>few|TRBJ2-1|TRBV7-9|-
TGTGCCAGCAGCTTAGAGGCGAGAGGGAATGAGCAGTTCTTC
CASSLEARGNEQFF
>-|TRBJ2-5|TRBV7-7|TRBD2
TGTGCCAGCAGCCCATCCGGGACTAGCGGGAGTAGGACCCAGTACTTC
CASSPSGTSGSRTQYF
>-|TRBJ2-7|TRBV6-6|-
TGTGCCAGCAGTTACTCGAGGAGCTCCTACGAGCAGTACTTC
CASSYSRSSYEQYF
>-|TRBJ1-2|TRBV5-6|-
TGTGCCAGCAGCTTAGGGGGACCGAGAGTCTATGGCTACACCTTC
CASSLGGPRVYGYTF
>-|TRBJ1-2|TRBV19|-
TGTGCCGGAGGGGAGAACTATGGCTACACCTTC
CAGGENYGYTF
>-|TRBJ2-2|TRBV6-5|TRBD2
TGTGCCAGCAGTCCGACTAGCGTGGCCGGGGAGCTGTTTTTT
CASSPTSVAGELFF
>-|TRBJ2-3|TRBV6-5|TRBD1
TGTGCCACCAACGCCGGGACAGGGGGCTTAGATACGCAGTATTTT
CATNAGTGGLDTQYF
>-|TRBJ2-1|TRBV14|-
TGTGCCAGCAGCCTAAGAGGGGGGGAGGAGTGGAATGAGCAGTTCTTC
CASSLRGGEEWNEQFF
>-|TRBJ1-5|TRBV6-6|TRBD1
TGTGCCAGCAGTTGGGACAGGGGGAATCAGCCCCAGCATTTT
CASSWDRGNQPQHF
>-|TRBJ2-7|TRBV14|TRBD2
TGTGCCAGCAGCCAAGTGGCGGGAGGTTCCTACGAGCAGTACTTC
CASSQVAGGSYEQYF
>-|TRBJ1-5|TRBV27|-
TGTGCCAGCAGTTTAGGGCCTTATAGCAATCAGCCCCAGCATTTT
CASSLGPYSNQPQHF
>-|TRBJ2-7|TRBV4-2|-
TGTGCCAGCAGCCAAGATGCGTACGAGCAGTACTTC
CASSQDAYEQYF
>-|TRBJ2-3|TRBV28|-
TGTGCCAGCAGTTTATTTCAGGGGACCACAGATACGCAGTATTTT
CASSLFQGTTDTQYF
>-|TRBJ1-2|TRBV6-5|-
TGTGCCAGCATGATGTGGGGGGGCGGCTATGGCTACACCTTC
CASMMWGGGYGYTF
>-|TRBJ2-2|TRBV2|-
TGTGCCAGTAATATAGGGAGGGGGATCGACACCGGGGAGCTGTTTTTT
CASNIGRGIDTGELFF
>few|TRBJ2-7|TRBV28|TRBD2
TGTGCCAGCAGTATTCCCCTAGCGGGAGAGTACGAGCAGTACTTC
CASSIPLAGEYEQYF
>-|TRBJ1-2|TRBV5-1|-
TGCGCCAGCAGCACCAGGGGCGGCGGCTACACCTTC
CASSTRGGGYTF
>-|TRBJ1-2|TRBV6-1|-
TGTGCCAGCAGTGACATCCTACCGTCCACCTTC
CASSDILPSTF
>-|TRBJ2-1|TRBV10-2|-
TGCGCCTCAGCGTTGGGCAGGGGTTTCTACAATGAGCAGTTCTTC
CASALGRGFYNEQFF
>-|TRBJ2-1|TRBV5-8|TRBD2
TGTGCCAGCAGCACCGGCCCGGGAGGCGGTTACAATGAGCAGTTCTTC
CASSTGPGGGYNEQFF
>-|TRBJ2-2|TRBV29-1|TRBD2
TGCAGCGCCCTGGGACTAGCGGGAGCGGTCGGGGAGCTGTTTTTT
CSALGLAGAVGELFF
>-|TRBJ2-1|TRBV6-5|TRBD2
TGTGCCAGCGTTCTAGCGGGAGACTACAATGAGCAGTTCTTC
CASVLAGDYNEQFF
>-|TRBJ2-3|TRBV30|TRBD1
TGTGCCTGGAGAGCAGGGGGAACAGATACGCAGTATTTT
CAWRAGGTDTQYF
>-|TRBJ1-6|TRBV27|-
TGTGCCAGCAGTCCAGGGGAGGGGGTGGGATTTTCACCCCTCCACTTT
CASSPGEGVGFSPLHF
>-|TRBJ1-2|TRBV5-1|TRBD1
TGCGCCAGCAGCTTCAGGGGGCGAGGGGGTGGCTACACCTTC
CASSFRGRGGGYTF
>-|TRBJ1-1|TRBV7-3|-
TGTGCCAGCAGCGCCCAGGGGAACACTGAAGCTTTCTTT
CASSAQGNTEAFF
>-|TRBJ1-4|TRBV6-5|-
TGTGCCAGCGTGGCAAGAACTAATGAAAAACTGTTTTTT
CASVARTNEKLFF
>once|TRBJ1-4|TRBV7-2|-
TGTGCCAGCAGCTTAGGCGGAACCGGGGGGGAAAAACTGTTTTTT
CASSLGGTGGEKLFF
>-|TRBJ2-5|TRBV21-1|-
TGTGCCAGCAGCGGGGGACTGGGACAGGATGAGACCCAGTACTTC
CASSGGLGQDETQYF